A single sample gave rise to the 21 T cell receptor beta chains below, sequenced in a study of blood T cell repertoires in COVID-19. Sequencing was performed with immunoSEQ multiplex PCR; in TCRdb, only in-frame clones are kept and a portion is missing. The sample lists some 87,000 clones, more than 70% seen once, with approximately 18% in the top ten. Material: peripheral blood. The receptors come from a human donor in a cohort sampled during active COVID-19.

The rearrangement joins TRBV5-4 to TRBJ1-2; D may be TRBD1 (6 bases). The germline V and J ends were trimmed by 0 bases and 2 bases, with 8 bases remaining between them. The CDR3 has 14 residues. In germline, CDR1 is SGHNT, CDR2 YYREEE (reference sequence). CDR3 sequence reads: CASSLAGQNYGYTF. In DNA, the CDR3 is TGTGCCAGCAGCTTGGCTGGACAGAACTATGGCTACACCTTC.

A note on this clone: The junction shows a germline mismatch at one end, possibly a read error. V usage is TRBV5-8 and J usage is TRBJ2-1, with 8 bases identical to TRBD1. CDR3 length: 15 amino acids. CDR1 is SGHTS, CDR2 YDEGEE, per germline. Written as DNA, the CDR3 is TGTGCCAGCAGCAAGGGACAGGTCAACTACGATGAGCAGTTCTTC. Amino acids: CASSKGQVNYDEQFF.

The chain carries TRBV6-6 and TRBJ2-2; maybe TRBD1 (5 bases). CDR1 is MNHNY and CDR2 is SVGAGI in the germline V gene (reference sequence). The CDR3 extends over 16 amino acids. V was cut by 0 bases and J by 5 bases, with 13 bases left in between. CDR3: CASSYSGQGRTGELFF. CDR3 sequence (DNA): TGTGCCAGCAGTTACTCGGGCCAGGGTAGGACCGGGGAGCTGTTTTTT.

This chain joins TRBV7-9 and TRBJ1-1; D possibly corresponds to TRBD1 (5 bases). CDR3 length: 14 amino acids. The germline V gene encodes CDR1 SEHNR and CDR2 FQNEAQ (reference sequence). V was shortened by 2 bases and J by 5 bases, with 12 bases between the two germline ends. The CDR3 DNA sequence: TGTGCCAGCAGCTTACCGTACCGGGGGACTGAAGCTTTCTTT. This sequence encodes CASSLPYRGTEAFF.

The rearrangement links TRBV5-1 to TRBJ1-2; D possibly corresponds to TRBD1 (5 bases). The CDR3 consists of 15 residues. Germline-derived CDR1 and CDR2 are SGHRS and YFSETQ. V was clipped by 1 base and J by 6 bases, with 16 bases between them. The CDR3 bases are TGCGCCAGCAGCTTGTCGGGGGGTTTGGGCGATGGCTACACCTTC. It codes for CASSLSGGLGDGYTF.

The chain carries TRBV5-4 and TRBJ1-1, with 7 bases fitting TRBD1. The trim removed 4 bases at V and 1 base at J, leaving 4 bases unmatched. The V gene's germline CDR1 is SGHNT and CDR2 YYREEE (reference sequence). The CDR3 spans 14 residues. CDR3: CASSLTGKNTEAFF. The CDR3 DNA is TGTGCCAGCAGCCTGACAGGGAAGAACACTGAAGCTTTCTTT.

The chain combines TRBV23-1 with TRBJ1-4; D uncertain. Being an ORF, TRBV23-1 has a function that is uncertain. This CDR3 is 14 amino acids long. The V gene lost 6 bases and the J gene lost 4 bases, with 12 bases spanning the gap. CDR3 residues: CASSCVHRNEKLFF. The CDR3 nucleotides are TGCGCCAGCAGCTGTGTACACCGTAATGAAAAACTGTTTTTT.

The CDR3 region is CASSLDWDSGYNEQFF. The CDR3 DNA follows: TGTGCCAGCAGCTTGGATTGGGACAGCGGCTACAATGAGCAGTTCTTC. This rearrangement joins TRBV5-5 to TRBJ2-1; 7 bases agree with TRBD1. The CDR3 extends over 16 amino acids. V was pared by 0 bases and J by 3 bases, with 6 bases of the junction left unmatched. Per germline, CDR1 SGHKS and CDR2 YYEKEE (reference sequence).

The gene calls are TRBV3-1 (or the pseudogene TRBV3-2) and TRBJ2-7, with D possibly being TRBD2 (6 bases). This CDR3 has 17 residues. Germline V CDR1 and CDR2: LGHDT, YNNKEL (reference sequence). V shed 0 bases and J shed 7 bases, with 22 bases lying between them. The DNA for the CDR3 is TGTGCCAGCAGCCAAGATGGAGGTGGGACTCGCTTTAGGGAGCAGTACTTC. Its protein product is CASSQDGGGTRFREQYF.

The table lists this clone with a count of one. The chain links TRBV2 to TRBJ2-3, with TRBD2 matching over 14 bases. CDR1 SNHLY and CDR2 FYNNEI come from the germline V gene. V lost 7 bases to trimming and J lost 2 bases; unmatched junction nucleotides: 5. The CDR3 runs 16 residues. The CDR3 protein is CASKGTSGSYTDTQYF. CDR3 coding DNA: TGTGCCAGCAAAGGGACTAGCGGGAGCTACACAGATACGCAGTATTTT.

V gene TRBV30 combines with J gene TRBJ2-2; maybe TRBD2 (6 bases). Germline V CDR1 and CDR2: GTSNPN, SVGIG (reference sequence). Deletions cut 7 bases from V and 3 bases from J, with 12 bases between. The CDR3 totals 13 residues. The CDR3 loop is CASTGEDTGELFF. In DNA, the CDR3 is TGTGCCTCAACGGGGGAGGACACCGGGGAGCTGTTTTTT.

The chain employs TRBV3-1 (or the pseudogene TRBV3-2) and TRBJ2-5, with 11 nucleotides matching TRBD2. The CDR3 totals 15 residues. Germline assignment: CDR1 LGHDT and CDR2 YNNKEL (reference sequence). J was trimmed by 0 bases and V by 4 bases; bases with no gene match: 1. The CDR3 is CASSLAGGYQETQYF. CDR3 in DNA: TGTGCCAGCAGCCTAGCGGGGGGGTACCAAGAGACCCAGTACTTC.

The chain couples TRBV19 to TRBJ1-2, with 7 bases identical to TRBD1. The CDR3 totals 15 residues. The germline V gene encodes CDR1 LNHDA and CDR2 SQIVND (reference sequence). J was trimmed by 1 base and V by 7 bases; bases with no gene match: 9. CDR3 amino acids: CASKRIAGGNYGYTF. The CDR3 coding sequence is TGTGCCAGTAAGCGCATAGCAGGGGGTAACTATGGCTACACCTTC. The entire variable domain, with the rest obtained from reference TRBV19 and TRBJ1-2, is as follows: DGGITQSPKYLFRKEGQNVTLSCEQNLNHDAMYWYRQDPGQGLRLIYYSQIVNDFQKGDIAEGYSVSREKKESFPLTVTSAQKNPTAFYLCASKRIAGGNYGYTFGSGTRLTVV.

The rearrangement joins TRBV28 to TRBJ2-7; D remains unclear. Germline V gene lookup returns CDR1 MDHEN and CDR2 SYDVKM. CDR3 size: 14 residues. Trimming removed 3 bases from V and 2 bases from J, with 11 bases in between. CDR3 protein: CASSFSGGTYEQYF. The CDR3 region has the DNA TGTGCCAGCAGTTTTTCCGGCGGAACCTACGAGCAGTACTTC.

The chain couples TRBV5-4 to TRBJ1-3, with D possibly matching TRBD1 (6 bases). There are 14 residues in the CDR3. V lost 2 bases to trimming and J lost 4 bases, with 10 bases between them. The germline V gene has CDR1 SGHNT and CDR2 YYREEE (reference sequence). Written as DNA, the CDR3 is TGTGCCAGCAGCTTTAGGACAGAAGGAAACACCATATATTTT. This translates into CASSFRTEGNTIYF.

This sequence joins TRBV13 and TRBJ2-5; tentative D call: TRBD1 (5 bases). This CDR3 is built from 13 residues. Germline-derived CDR1 and CDR2 are PRHDT and FYEKMQ (reference sequence). V dropped 8 bases and J dropped 4 bases, with 14 bases sitting between them. CDR3 nucleotide sequence: TGTGCCAGCGAAAGGCAGGGCAGAGAGACCCAGTACTTC. It specifies CASERQGRETQYF. The full variable domain, rest sourced from reference TRBV13 and TRBJ2-5, is AAGVIQSPRHLIKEKRETATLKCYPIPRHDTVYWYQQGPGQDPQFLISFYEKMQSDKGSIPDRFSAQQFSDYHSELNMSSLELGDSALYFCASERQGRETQYFGPGTRLLVL.

The rearrangement links TRBV28 to TRBJ1-1, with D perhaps matching TRBD1 (5 bases). CDR1 and CDR2 (germline): MDHEN, SYDVKM. V was pared by 7 bases and J by 3 bases, with 15 bases between. The CDR3 covers 14 residues. DNA for the CDR3: TGTGCCAGCAATATCAGGGTAGCGGACACTGAAGCTTTCTTT. Its protein is CASNIRVADTEAFF.

The chain links TRBV15 to TRBJ1-2; the D gene is possibly TRBD1 (6 bases). Germline CDR1 reads LNHNV; CDR2 reads YYDKDF (reference sequence). The CDR3 is 14 residues long. Trimming removed 3 bases from V and 2 bases from J, with 10 bases in between. In DNA form, the CDR3 reads TGTGCCACCAGCAGGTCAGACAGGAACTATGGCTACACCTTC. This translates into CATSRSDRNYGYTF.

This clone appeared once. The chain links TRBV12-5 to TRBJ2-3; possibly TRBD1 for D (5 bases). The CDR3 loop spans 15 amino acids. The germline CDR1 and CDR2 sequences are LGHNT and FRNRAP. Trimming took 0 bases from V and 3 from J, leaving 10 bases between them. The CDR3 nucleotides read TGTGCTAGTGGTTTGGTAAGGGGTGTAACAGATACGCAGTATTTT. Translating it yields CASGLVRGVTDTQYF.

The rearrangement joins TRBV6-5 to TRBJ2-6; a possible D gene is TRBD1 (6 bases). The CDR3 runs 15 residues. V lost 7 bases and J 2 bases, leaving 12 bases between the germline ends. CDR1 MNHEY and CDR2 SVGAGI come from the germline V gene. CDR3: CASTTTGTGANVLTF. The CDR3 region has the DNA TGTGCCAGCACCACTACAGGGACTGGGGCCAACGTCCTGACTTTC.

This chain uses TRBV4-3 with TRBJ2-5; 7 nucleotides line up with TRBD2. Losses at the gene ends were 1 base for V and 2 bases for J; bases not matched to a gene: 4. Germline CDR1 LGHNA, CDR2 YSLEER. The CDR3 spans 15 residues. The CDR3 DNA reads as TGCGCCAGCAGCCAAGGTCTAGCGGATCAAGAGACCCAGTACTTC. Translation gives CASSQGLADQETQYF.